This TCR beta chain was captured in a study of T cell repertoires in cytomegalovirus infection. The overall study: Public signatures in TCR beta pointed to CMV infection and matching HLA type.

A few counts support this clonotype. Antigen specificity is unknown. TCRdb fed the reads into MiXCR, producing one record per CDR3 protein. Among approximately 250,000 distinct CDR3 sequences listed, under 25% were seen once. Findings of the study overall: Dominating the ex vivo response were TCR beta clonotypes that were CMV-specific and HLA-C-restricted.

This CDR3 contains 16 residues. V lost 1 base and J 6 bases, leaving 18 bases between the germline ends. Germline assignment: CDR1 SGHVS and CDR2 FNYEAQ. The sequencing input was CD8+ T cells from PBMCs. The chain uses TRBV7-6 and TRBJ1-1, with D maybe TRBD1 (5 bases). The TCR originated in a human donor in good health (CMV status not recorded). Some clones in this sample may be carry-over from other donors' samples. CDR3 sequence: CASSLVSQGRPAEAFF. As DNA, the CDR3 is TGTGCCAGCAGCTTAGTTTCTCAGGGCAGGCCCGCTGAAGCTTTCTTT.